This T cell receptor (beta chain) was retrieved from a study of T cells in tumors after PD-1 blockade. Overall study context: Patients received pembrolizumab 200 mg every 3 weeks or cemiplimab 350 mg every 2 weeks. A subset received ongoing vismodegib 150 mg daily alongside anti-PD-1 therapy. Blood samples averaged around 100,000 templates (range about 21,000-257,772) and more than 35,000 unique clonotypes.

Germline V lookup: CDR1 SGHKS, CDR2 YYEKEE (reference sequence). This CDR3 has 13 amino acids. Trimming pared 0 bases from V and 4 bases from J, leaving 8 bases between. Tumor or blood genomic DNA was sequenced, with inputs of about 550 ng to 6,004 ng. Some clones are missing from TCRdb's copy, which holds only in-frame ones; the method was immunoSEQ multiplex PCR. The sample includes 60,000 to 65,000 clones, under 80% of them seen just once. The sequences come from PBMCs, collected after anti-PD-1 treatment. This receptor was obtained from a human donor with basal cell carcinoma. This chain joins TRBV5-5 and TRBJ2-7, with D perhaps TRBD2 (6 bases). The CDR3 spells CASSLVGGYEQYF. CDR3 sequence (DNA): TGTGCCAGCAGCTTGGTGGGAGGTTACGAGCAGTACTTC.